A selection of T cell receptor beta chains follows, all from one sample in a study of blood T cell repertoires in COVID-19. Produced via immunoSEQ multiplex PCR; TCRdb's table is partial and in-frame only. The table includes roughly 260,000 clones, around 82% detected once. Sequencing was done on a sample of peripheral blood. Receptors were obtained from a woman between 18 and 29 years old with acute or convalescent COVID-19. Each CDR3 is given with its conserved first and last residue. Rows give clone size only sometimes, using once, few, many, or a class for an expanded clone.

size: NA
V: TRBV20-1
CDR3: CSASLALAGDNEQFF

size: NA
V: TRBV4-3
CDR3: CASSQDSRGSEAFF

size: NA
V: TRBV7-3
CDR3: CASSRRASGLQNNEQFF

size: NA
V: TRBV13
CDR3: CASSPRGTEYNSPLHF

size: NA
V: TRBV28
CDR3: CASSSQRNQPQHF

size: NA
V: TRBV19
CDR3: CASIPGGMGTEAFF

size: NA
V: TRBV3-1/TRBV3-2
CDR3: CASSQDVQGGTEAFF

size: NA
V: TRBV6-5
CDR3: CASRLAGIADTQYF

size: NA
V: TRBV4-2
CDR3: CASSPAMNYGYTF

size: once
V: TRBV18
CDR3: CASSQDRGPATNEKLFF

size: once
V: TRBV5-6
CDR3: CASSSPRRESKNEQFF

size: once
V: TRBV30
CDR3: CAWSVNSGGYTDTQYF

size: NA
V: TRBV15
CDR3: CATSRDGGPGDTQYF

size: NA
V: TRBV2
CDR3: CAGGVAGGKAKNIQYF

size: NA
V: TRBV15
CDR3: CATSSLKGGRAHEQYF

size: NA
V: TRBV15
CDR3: CATSRAPTGGWETSNQPQHF

size: NA
V: TRBV27
CDR3: CASSPYGRELFF

size: NA
V: TRBV21-1
CDR3: CASSLCCQGKKGPHSGANVLTF

size: NA
V: TRBV5-4
CDR3: CASSPLGTSGSAWETQYF

size: NA
V: TRBV15
CDR3: CATSRDEQGSDSYEQYF

size: NA
V: TRBV28
CDR3: CASSSNLAGYNEQFF

size: few
V: TRBV19
CDR3: CASMSYRGPNTEAFF

size: NA
V: TRBV19
CDR3: CASSIRAGGQPQHF

size: NA
V: TRBV4-2
CDR3: CASSQFTGTYEQYF

size: NA
V: TRBV7-9
CDR3: CASSLVQGAFPYF

size: NA
V: TRBV9
CDR3: CASSARQGTEEKLFF

size: NA
V: TRBV7-2
CDR3: CASSLRRPPETQYF

size: NA
V: TRBV30
CDR3: CAWSNTAGYTF

size: few
V: TRBV6-5
CDR3: CASSRTSGYNEQFF

size: NA
V: TRBV15
CDR3: CATSRMTGSSEAFF

size: NA
V: TRBV28
CDR3: CASSLTGRFRPQHF

size: few
V: TRBV28
CDR3: CASIPPGQGSPYYGYTF

size: NA
V: TRBV19
CDR3: CASSPPGKQETQYF

size: NA
V: TRBV29-1
CDR3: CSVESSGKSDTQYF

size: NA
V: TRBV7-2
CDR3: CASSLRQGLQLYEQYF

size: NA
V: TRBV5-1
CDR3: CASRTGTGRYNEQFF

size: NA
V: TRBV4-3
CDR3: CASSQVPAGGNEQFF

size: NA
V: TRBV28
CDR3: CASSFYTAINEKLFF

size: NA
V: TRBV27
CDR3: CASANDRGNQPQHF

size: NA
V: TRBV5-1
CDR3: CASSLGVYRDQKGKIYYEQYF

size: NA
V: TRBV6-2/TRBV6-3
CDR3: CASSYTWVAGGYYNEQFF